This entry describes one T cell receptor (beta chain). Its specificity is unknown. The source of the sample is a study of CD8 T cells in ankylosing spondylitis. General observations from the study: Disease-linked clones bore a CD8+ phenotype and were relatively rare in peripheral blood.

The CDR3 length is 12 residues. The V end was cut by 6 bases, the J end by 6 bases, with 11 bases between. Germline CDR1 is SEHNR and CDR2 is FQNEAQ (reference sequence). The authors made TCR beta libraries by quantitative 5'-RACE with molecular barcodes. TCRdb passed the 5' RACE reads through MiXCR, listing each CDR3 protein once. The profile shows about 150,000 distinct CDR3 sequences, under 55% of them singletons. What was sequenced was synovial fluid, either unsorted or a sorted T cell fraction (not recorded which). V gene TRBV7-9 combines with J gene TRBJ1-1, with D possibly being TRBD1 (6 bases). This clonotype originated in a male donor with ankylosing spondylitis. Written as DNA, the CDR3 is TGTGCCAGCAGGTTGGAGGGGGCTGAAGCTTTCTTT. Protein: CASRLEGAEAFF.